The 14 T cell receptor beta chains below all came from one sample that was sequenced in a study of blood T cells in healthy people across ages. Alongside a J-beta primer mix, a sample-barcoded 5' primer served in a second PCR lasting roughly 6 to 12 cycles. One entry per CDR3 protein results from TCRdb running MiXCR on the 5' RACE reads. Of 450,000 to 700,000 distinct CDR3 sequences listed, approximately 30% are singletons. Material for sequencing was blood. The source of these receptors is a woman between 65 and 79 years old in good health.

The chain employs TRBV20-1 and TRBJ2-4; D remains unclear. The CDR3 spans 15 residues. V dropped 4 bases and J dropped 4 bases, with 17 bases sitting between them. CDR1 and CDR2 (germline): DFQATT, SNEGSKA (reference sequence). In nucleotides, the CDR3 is TGCAGTGCTAACCGGGCTCCGCTAGGGAAAAACATTCAGTACTTC. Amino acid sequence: CSANRAPLGKNIQYF.

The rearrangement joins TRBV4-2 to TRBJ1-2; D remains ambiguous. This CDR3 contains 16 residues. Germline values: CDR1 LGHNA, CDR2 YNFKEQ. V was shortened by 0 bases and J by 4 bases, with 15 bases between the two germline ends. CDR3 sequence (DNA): TGTGCCAGCAGCCAAGATCCAGATCCGGGAGCCTATGGCTACACCTTC. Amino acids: CASSQDPDPGAYGYTF.

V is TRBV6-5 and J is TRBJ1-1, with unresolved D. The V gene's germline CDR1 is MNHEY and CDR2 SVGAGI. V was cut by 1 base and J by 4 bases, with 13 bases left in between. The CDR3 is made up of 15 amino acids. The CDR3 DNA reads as TGTGCCAGCAGTTACTACGGGGTTGGGAGCACTGAAGCTTTCTTT. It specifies CASSYYGVGSTEAFF.

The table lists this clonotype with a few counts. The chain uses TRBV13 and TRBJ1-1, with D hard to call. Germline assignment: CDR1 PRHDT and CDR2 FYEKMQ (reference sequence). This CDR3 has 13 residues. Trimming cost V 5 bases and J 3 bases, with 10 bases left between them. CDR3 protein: CASSVHPDTEAFF. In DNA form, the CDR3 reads TGTGCCAGCAGCGTACATCCGGACACTGAAGCTTTCTTT.

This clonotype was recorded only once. CDR3 sequence (DNA): TGTGCCAGCAGCCGGTATATGGGGGGGTGGTACAATGAGCAGTTCTTC. This translates into CASSRYMGGWYNEQFF. This sequence joins TRBV6-5 and TRBJ2-1; 7 nucleotides agree with TRBD2. The CDR3 is made up of 16 amino acids. CDR1 and CDR2 from the germline V gene are MNHEY and SVGAGI. The V gene end was trimmed by 6 bases and the J gene end by 4 bases; junction bases not matched to a gene: 12.

The CDR3 DNA follows: TGTGCCAGCAGCCCCTCGTCCCATGAGCAGTTCTTC. Protein sequence: CASSPSSHEQFF. This chain uses TRBV9 with TRBJ2-1, with D unclear. The CDR3 totals 12 residues. V was clipped by 4 bases and J by 8 bases, with 10 bases between them. Germline CDR1 is SGDLS and CDR2 is YYNGEE.

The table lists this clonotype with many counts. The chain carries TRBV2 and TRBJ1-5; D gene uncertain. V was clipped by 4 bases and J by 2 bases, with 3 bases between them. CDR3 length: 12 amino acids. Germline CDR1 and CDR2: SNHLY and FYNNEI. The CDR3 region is CASSGGNQPQHF. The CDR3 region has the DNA TGTGCCAGCAGTGGAGGCAATCAGCCCCAGCATTTT.

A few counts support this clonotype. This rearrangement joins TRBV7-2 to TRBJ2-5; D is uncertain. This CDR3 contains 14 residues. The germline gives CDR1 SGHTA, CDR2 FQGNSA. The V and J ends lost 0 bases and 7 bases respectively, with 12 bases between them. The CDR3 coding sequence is TGTGCCAGCAGCTTAGCCCAGCCACGTGGGACCCAGTACTTC. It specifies CASSLAQPRGTQYF.

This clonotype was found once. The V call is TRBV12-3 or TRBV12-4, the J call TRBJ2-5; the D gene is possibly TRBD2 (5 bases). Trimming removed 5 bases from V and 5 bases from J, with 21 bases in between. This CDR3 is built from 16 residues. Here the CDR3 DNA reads TGTGCCAGCAGTCTCCTCATGGGCAATGGGGAGGAGACCCAGTACTTC. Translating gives CASSLLMGNGEETQYF.

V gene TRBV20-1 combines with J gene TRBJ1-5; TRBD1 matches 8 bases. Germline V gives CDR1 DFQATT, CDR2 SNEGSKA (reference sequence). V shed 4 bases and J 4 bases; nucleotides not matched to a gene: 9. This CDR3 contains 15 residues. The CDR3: CSAKVYQGANQPQHF. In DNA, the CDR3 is TGCAGTGCTAAGGTCTACCAGGGGGCAAATCAGCCCCAGCATTTT.

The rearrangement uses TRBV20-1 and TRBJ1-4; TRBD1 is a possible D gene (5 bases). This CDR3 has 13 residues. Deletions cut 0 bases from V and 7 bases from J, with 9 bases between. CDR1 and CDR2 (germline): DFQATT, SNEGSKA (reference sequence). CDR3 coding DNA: TGCAGTGCTAGAGATCAGGGTAGTGAAAAACTGTTTTTT. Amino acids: CSARDQGSEKLFF.

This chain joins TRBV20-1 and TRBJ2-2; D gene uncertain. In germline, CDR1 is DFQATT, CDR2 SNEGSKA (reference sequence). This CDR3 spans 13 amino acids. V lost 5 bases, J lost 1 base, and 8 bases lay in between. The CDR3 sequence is CSAPPRNTGELFF. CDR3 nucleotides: TGCAGTGCTCCGCCAAGGAACACCGGGGAGCTGTTTTTT.

As DNA, the CDR3 is TGCAGTGCTAGAGAGCAAATGGGAACCACTGAAGCTTTCTTT. As protein: CSAREQMGTTEAFF. V usage is TRBV20-1 and J usage is TRBJ1-1, with D unclear. Between the trimmed V and J ends, which lost 0 bases and 4 bases, there was a span of 12 bases. This CDR3 comprises 14 residues. Germline-derived CDR1 and CDR2 are DFQATT and SNEGSKA (reference sequence).

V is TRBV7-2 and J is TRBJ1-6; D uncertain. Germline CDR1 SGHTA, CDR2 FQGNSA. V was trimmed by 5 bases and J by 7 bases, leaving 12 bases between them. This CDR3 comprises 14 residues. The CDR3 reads CASSRSLTNSPLHF. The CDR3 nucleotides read TGTGCCAGCAGCCGCAGCTTAACGAATTCACCCCTCCACTTT.